A single sample gave rise to the 10 T cell receptor beta chains below, sequenced in a study of shared clonotypes between healthy human individuals. Here immunoSEQ multiplex PCR was the method, and the copy in TCRdb shows in-frame clones only, minus some. The data show more than 2 million clones, 90% to 95% seen once. Naive CD8 cells lacked CD45RO, underwent positive selection for CCR7 and left out terminally differentiated effector memory CD45RA+ cells. The sequencing input was naive CD8+ T cells from PBMCs. Receptors originate from a man between 18 and 35 years old in good health. Some clones in this sample may be carry-over from other donors' samples.

As concerns this clone: Other DNA sequences in this specimen translate into the identical CDR3. This chain links TRBV7-9 with TRBJ2-2, with D unclear. V lost 3 bases to trimming and J lost 0 bases, with 8 bases between them. Germline V CDR1 and CDR2: SEHNR, FQNEAQ (reference sequence). The CDR3 runs to 15 residues. CDR3 nucleotide sequence: TGTGCCAGCAGCTTGCGAGCTCCGAACACCGGGGAGCTGTTTTTT. Its protein is CASSLRAPNTGELFF.

This chain uses TRBV5-1 with TRBJ1-2; maybe TRBD1 (6 bases). CDR3 length equals 14 residues. Germline loops: CDR1 SGHRS, CDR2 YFSETQ. Trimming pared 4 bases from V and 4 bases from J, leaving 14 bases between. Here the CDR3 reads CASSKTQGFYGYTF. In DNA, the CDR3 is TGCGCCAGCAGCAAAACACAGGGTTTCTATGGCTACACCTTC.

The chain links TRBV13 to TRBJ2-1; 9 bases map to TRBD2. Looked up from germline, CDR1 is PRHDT and CDR2 is FYEKMQ (reference sequence). CDR3 length: 16 amino acids. Trimming cost V 2 bases and J 4 bases; bases outside gene matches: 6. The CDR3 coding sequence is TGTGCCAGCAGCTTAAGTAGGACTAGCGCATACAATGAGCAGTTCTTC. This gives the protein CASSLSRTSAYNEQFF.

This chain links TRBV27 with TRBJ2-1; 10 bases are shared with TRBD2. The CDR3 totals 15 residues. Germline V gives CDR1 MNHEY, CDR2 SMNVEV (reference sequence). V was clipped by 4 bases and J by 8 bases; unmatched bases: 8. CDR3 sequence: CASSWGLAIPDEQFF. CDR3 bases: TGTGCCAGCAGTTGGGGACTAGCGATTCCAGATGAGCAGTTCTTC.

The chain joins TRBV5-6 to TRBJ2-7; D remains ambiguous. CDR1 and CDR2 (germline): SGHDT, YYEEEE. Trimming took off 7 bases at V and 0 bases at J, with 11 bases between the two ends. CDR3 size: 13 residues. The CDR3 spells CASSRTVSYEQYF. The DNA for the CDR3 is TGTGCCAGCTCCCGGACGGTCTCCTACGAGCAGTACTTC. Looking up the rest from reference TRBV5-6 and TRBJ2-7 gives the full variable domain: DAGVTQSPTHLIKTRGQQVTLRCSPKSGHDTVSWYQQALGQGPQFIFQYYEEEERQRGNFPDRFSGHQFPNYSSELNVNALLLGDSALYLCASSRTVSYEQYFGPGTRLTVT.

This rearrangement joins TRBV5-4 to TRBJ1-1; 10 positions agree with TRBD1. Germline CDR1 and CDR2: SGHNT and YYREEE (reference sequence). Trimming removed 4 bases from V and 5 bases from J; junction bases left unmatched: 23. The CDR3 consists of 20 residues. The CDR3 DNA reads as TGTGCCAGCAGCCCTGGTGGGTGGCTAACGGACAGGGGGGAGATAACTGAAGCTTTCTTT. It specifies CASSPGGWLTDRGEITEAFF.

V usage is TRBV6-1 and J usage is TRBJ2-7; TRBD2 matches 7 bases. This CDR3 is built from 15 residues. V lost 2 bases to trimming and J lost 3 bases; unmatched junction nucleotides: 7. Germline CDR1 reads MNHNS; CDR2 reads SASEGT. CDR3: CASSEWGGEFYEQYF. CDR3 coding DNA: TGTGCCAGCAGTGAATGGGGGGGGGAGTTCTACGAGCAGTACTTC.

This rearrangement joins TRBV5-1 to TRBJ2-7; a weak D match, TRBD1 (5 bases). Per the germline V gene, CDR1 is SGHRS and CDR2 is YFSETQ. The CDR3 spans 15 residues. Trimming removed 4 bases at V and 0 bases at J, with 14 bases between. The CDR3 protein is CASSQRDRPSYEQYF. In nucleotides, the CDR3 is TGCGCCAGCAGCCAACGTGACAGACCCTCCTACGAGCAGTACTTC.

With regard to this clone: This sample also contains other DNA sequences that code for the same CDR3. V usage is TRBV6-5 and J usage is TRBJ2-7; D possibly corresponds to TRBD1 (5 bases). The germline gives CDR1 MNHEY, CDR2 SVGAGI. The CDR3 contains 13 residues. With 2 bases removed from V and 2 bases from J, the gap between germline ends came to 7 bases. The CDR3 spells CASSYKGPYEQYF. As DNA, the CDR3 is TGTGCCAGCAGTTACAAGGGGCCCTACGAGCAGTACTTC.

This clone has just one count. The chain carries TRBV15 and TRBJ1-1; TRBD1 is a possible D gene (5 bases). This CDR3 comprises 17 residues. Trimming left V 0 bases short and J 0 bases short, with 14 bases between. The germline CDR1 and CDR2 sequences are LNHNV and YYDKDF (reference sequence). The CDR3 nucleotides read TGTGCCACCAGCAGAGATCGGGCAGGGCTCATGAACACTGAAGCTTTCTTT. Its protein is CATSRDRAGLMNTEAFF.